This is a list of T cell receptor beta chains from one sample in a study of cytomegalovirus exposure and HLA in healthy donors. The data were produced by immunoSEQ multiplex PCR, yet TCRdb's version contains in-frame clones alone and is incomplete. The profile shows more than 140,000 clones, 85% to 90% of them singletons. The sequencing input was PBMCs. The receptors derive from a woman aged 18-29 years in good health and CMV-seropositive. CDR3s include the opening cysteine and the closing phenylalanine or tryptophan.

v_call: TRBV5-1; j_call: TRBJ2-3; cdr3_aa: CASSLDGAHSTDTQYF
v_call: TRBV6-5; j_call: TRBJ2-2; cdr3_aa: CASSYGGGGELFF
v_call: TRBV7-2; j_call: TRBJ2-7; cdr3_aa: CASSSRESYEQYF
v_call: TRBV6-4; j_call: TRBJ2-1; cdr3_aa: CASSEDRVLSEQFF
v_call: TRBV7-9; j_call: TRBJ2-1; cdr3_aa: CASSPVNEQFF
v_call: TRBV2; j_call: TRBJ2-7; cdr3_aa: CATGEQGSRYEQYF
v_call: TRBV11-2; j_call: TRBJ2-1; cdr3_aa: CASTIGSYNEQFF
v_call: TRBV21-1; j_call: TRBJ2-7; cdr3_aa: CASSIRLVQYF
v_call: TRBV27; j_call: TRBJ1-1; cdr3_aa: CASSFAGQESNPSGAFF
v_call: TRBV4-2; j_call: TRBJ2-7; cdr3_aa: CASSQDRLDYEQYF
v_call: TRBV7-8; j_call: TRBJ2-2; cdr3_aa: CASSLVRELDTGELFF
v_call: TRBV4-1; j_call: TRBJ2-5; cdr3_aa: CASSQVPSANKETQYF
v_call: TRBV27; j_call: TRBJ2-5; cdr3_aa: CASSLRGTAEETQYF
v_call: TRBV6-1; j_call: TRBJ1-5; cdr3_aa: CASSEAGQSNQPQHF
v_call: TRBV7-6; j_call: TRBJ2-7; cdr3_aa: CASSLVASGEYEQYF
v_call: TRBV7-8; j_call: TRBJ2-5; cdr3_aa: CASSWGGNQETQYF
v_call: TRBV6-5; j_call: TRBJ2-5; cdr3_aa: CASSRQAGETQYF
v_call: TRBV5-1; j_call: TRBJ2-5; cdr3_aa: CASSAGLAEGETQYF
v_call: TRBV7-2; j_call: TRBJ2-7; cdr3_aa: CASSSLYTATYEQYF
v_call: TRBV4-3; j_call: TRBJ2-7; cdr3_aa: CASSQAAGEPYEQYF
v_call: TRBV7-8; j_call: TRBJ2-6; cdr3_aa: CASSLLGTGALGANVLTF
v_call: TRBV6-5; j_call: TRBJ2-1; cdr3_aa: CASSPGTGVNEQFF
v_call: TRBV19; j_call: TRBJ1-5; cdr3_aa: CATMGLNGPNQPQHF
v_call: TRBV7-9; j_call: TRBJ2-6; cdr3_aa: CASSAPLSSGANVLTF
v_call: TRBV10-3; j_call: TRBJ2-1; cdr3_aa: CAIRDRDTNEQFF
v_call: TRBV4-1; j_call: TRBJ2-5; cdr3_aa: CASSQDLPQGRWETQYF
v_call: TRBV5-1; j_call: TRBJ2-2; cdr3_aa: CASSPTSRGTGELFF
v_call: TRBV7-2; j_call: TRBJ1-2; cdr3_aa: CASSLVGTGHNYGYTF
v_call: TRBV7-9; j_call: TRBJ2-7; cdr3_aa: CASSFDSLSYEQYF
v_call: TRBV2; j_call: TRBJ2-1; cdr3_aa: CASRTVTYNEQFF
v_call: TRBV29-1; j_call: TRBJ1-1; cdr3_aa: CSVDTGLPEAFF
v_call: TRBV12-5; j_call: TRBJ1-1; cdr3_aa: CASGLRRNTEAFF
v_call: TRBV7-8; j_call: TRBJ1-1; cdr3_aa: CASSLFSTEAFF
v_call: TRBV18; j_call: TRBJ1-3; cdr3_aa: CASSPSTGSSGNTIYF
v_call: TRBV4-1; j_call: TRBJ2-2; cdr3_aa: CASSLTSGRVTGELFF
v_call: TRBV5-1; j_call: TRBJ2-3; cdr3_aa: CASSFERSGRSDTQYF
v_call: TRBV9; j_call: TRBJ2-7; cdr3_aa: CASSRSELQGYEQYF
v_call: TRBV14; j_call: TRBJ2-7; cdr3_aa: CASSQWQAYEQYF
v_call: TRBV6-6; j_call: TRBJ2-5; cdr3_aa: CASSLSGFQETQYF
v_call: TRBV11-3; j_call: TRBJ2-5; cdr3_aa: CASSLGTGWKTQYF
v_call: TRBV5-6; j_call: TRBJ2-1; cdr3_aa: CASSRLATGSSGEQFF
v_call: TRBV10-3; j_call: TRBJ1-5; cdr3_aa: CAISEGQSSNQPQHF
v_call: TRBV19; j_call: TRBJ2-1; cdr3_aa: CASSLGGNRVNEQFF
v_call: TRBV2; j_call: TRBJ2-7; cdr3_aa: CASRRQGIDEQYF
v_call: TRBV5-4; j_call: TRBJ2-5; cdr3_aa: CASSLVTGTQETQYF
v_call: TRBV5-1; j_call: TRBJ2-1; cdr3_aa: CASSVGQGVVYEQFF
v_call: TRBV30; j_call: TRBJ1-1; cdr3_aa: CAAEGRTNTEAFF
v_call: TRBV6-5; j_call: TRBJ1-4; cdr3_aa: CASSYTGGPNEKLFF
v_call: TRBV27; j_call: TRBJ1-2; cdr3_aa: CASNTGQGALGYTF
v_call: TRBV4-3; j_call: TRBJ2-5; cdr3_aa: CASSQAGLIQETQYF
v_call: TRBV5-4; j_call: TRBJ2-7; cdr3_aa: CASSRDATGSYEQYF
v_call: TRBV10-3; j_call: TRBJ2-7; cdr3_aa: CAIRGTGPYEQYF